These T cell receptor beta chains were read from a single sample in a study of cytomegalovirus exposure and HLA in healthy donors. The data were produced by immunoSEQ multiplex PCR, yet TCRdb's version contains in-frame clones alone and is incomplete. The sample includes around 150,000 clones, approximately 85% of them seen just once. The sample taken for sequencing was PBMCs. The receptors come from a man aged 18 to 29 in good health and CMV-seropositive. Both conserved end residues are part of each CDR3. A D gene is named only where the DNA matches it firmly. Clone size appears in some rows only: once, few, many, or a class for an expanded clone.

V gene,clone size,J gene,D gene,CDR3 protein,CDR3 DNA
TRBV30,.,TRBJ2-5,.,CACIRWGRGIPETQYF,TGTGCCTGTATAAGGTGGGGGCGGGGGATACCCGAGACCCAGTACTTC
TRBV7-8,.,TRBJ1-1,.,CASIAGRSQFNAEAFF,TGTGCCAGCATAGCGGGTCGGAGCCAGTTTAACGCTGAAGCTTTCTTT
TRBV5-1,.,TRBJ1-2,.,CASSLAVAAPSHTF,TGCGCCAGCAGCTTGGCGGTGGCGGCCCCGAGCCACACCTTC
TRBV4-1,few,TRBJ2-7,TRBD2,CASSQDDGGTYEQYF,TGCGCCAGCAGCCAAGATGACGGGGGGACCTACGAGCAGTACTTC
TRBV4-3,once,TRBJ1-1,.,CASSQDRGITEAFF,TGCGCCAGCAGCCAAGATAGAGGCATCACAGAAGCTTTCTTT
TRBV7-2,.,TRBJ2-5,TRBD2,CASSFGEAGTSVETQYF,TGTGCCAGCAGCTTTGGAGAGGCCGGGACTAGCGTTGAGACCCAGTACTTC
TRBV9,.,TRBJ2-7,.,CASSVGADYEQYF,TGTGCCAGCAGCGTGGGGGCCGACTACGAGCAGTACTTC
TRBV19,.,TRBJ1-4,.,CASSRGLGGNEKLFF,TGTGCCAGTAGCCGCGGGTTGGGGGGGAATGAAAAACTGTTTTTT
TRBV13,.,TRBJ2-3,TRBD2,CASSLVAGGLTDTQYF,TGTGCCAGCAGCTTAGTGGCGGGGGGGCTCACAGATACGCAGTATTTT
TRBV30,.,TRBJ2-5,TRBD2,CAAGGSQETQYF,TGTGCAGCGGGGGGCAGTCAAGAGACCCAGTACTTC
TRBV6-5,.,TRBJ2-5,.,CASSSGQQETQYF,TGTGCCAGCAGCTCCGGACAGCAAGAGACCCAGTACTTC
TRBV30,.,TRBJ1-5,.,CAWSAEGLDNQPQHF,TGTGCCTGGAGTGCGGAGGGTTTGGACAATCAGCCCCAGCATTTT
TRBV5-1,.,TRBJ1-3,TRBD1,CASSLVGTGRSGNTIYF,TGCGCCAGCAGCTTGGTCGGGACAGGGCGCTCTGGAAACACCATATATTTT
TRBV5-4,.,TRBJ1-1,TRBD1,CASSLARAGGDTEAFF,TGTGCCAGCAGCTTGGCCAGGGCAGGGGGCGACACTGAAGCTTTCTTT
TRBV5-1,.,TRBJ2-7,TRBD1,CASSLYEWDRGAEGQYF,TGCGCCAGCAGCCTGTACGAGTGGGACAGGGGGGCTGAAGGGCAGTACTTC
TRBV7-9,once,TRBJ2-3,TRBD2,CASSKMGGGWSTDTQYF,TGTGCCAGCAGCAAGATGGGCGGGGGGTGGAGCACAGATACGCAGTATTTT
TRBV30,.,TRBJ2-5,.,CAWSQGGETQYF,TGTGCCTGGAGTCAGGGAGGAGAGACCCAGTACTTC
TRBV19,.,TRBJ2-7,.,CASRTTPASGGRYEQYF,TGTGCCAGTAGAACAACCCCCGCGTCCGGGGGAAGGTACGAGCAGTACTTC
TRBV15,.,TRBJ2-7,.,CATSGRGRHEQYF,TGTGCCACCAGCGGCAGGGGAAGGCACGAGCAGTACTTC
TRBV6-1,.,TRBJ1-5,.,CASSEVSLRPQHF,TGTGCCAGCAGTGAAGTCTCCCTGAGGCCCCAGCATTTT
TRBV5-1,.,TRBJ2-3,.,CASSYQGSPDTQYF,TGCGCCAGCAGTTATCAGGGGTCTCCCGATACGCAGTATTTT
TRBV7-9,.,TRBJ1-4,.,CASSPPEGGNEKLFF,TGTGCCAGCAGCCCCCCCGAGGGGGGGAATGAAAAACTGTTTTTT
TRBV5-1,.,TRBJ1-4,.,CASSYRAPPATNEKLFF,TGCGCCAGCAGTTACAGGGCTCCGCCTGCAACTAATGAAAAACTGTTTTTT
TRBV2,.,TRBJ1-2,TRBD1,CASPRPGQGDYGYTF,TGTGCCAGCCCACGACCAGGACAGGGCGACTATGGCTACACCTTC
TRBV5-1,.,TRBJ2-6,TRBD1,CASSFLGPGQAASGANVLTF,TGCGCCAGCAGCTTCCTCGGACCCGGACAGGCTGCTTCTGGGGCCAACGTCCTGACTTTC
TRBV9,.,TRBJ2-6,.,CASRDGVNSGANVLTF,TGTGCCAGCAGAGACGGGGTGAACTCTGGGGCCAACGTCCTGACTTTC
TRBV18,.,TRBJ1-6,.,CASSPGRDSPLHF,TGTGCCAGCTCACCAGGCAGGGATTCACCCCTCCACTTT
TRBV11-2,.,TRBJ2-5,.,CASSSLYGAETQYF,TGTGCCAGCAGCTCTCTTTATGGGGCAGAGACCCAGTACTTC
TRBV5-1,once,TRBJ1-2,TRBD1,CASSPGTGDYGYTF,TGCGCCAGCAGCCCCGGGACAGGGGATTATGGCTACACCTTC
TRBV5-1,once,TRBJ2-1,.,CASSPSGGRYNEQFF,TGCGCCAGCAGCCCGTCGGGGGGCCGTTACAATGAGCAGTTCTTC
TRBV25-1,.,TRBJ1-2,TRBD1,CASSTNRGTNYGYTF,TGTGCCAGCAGCACAAACAGGGGTACTAACTATGGCTACACCTTC
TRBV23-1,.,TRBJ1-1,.,CASPTPGVDTEAFF,TGCGCCAGCCCGACCCCCGGGGTGGACACTGAAGCTTTCTTT
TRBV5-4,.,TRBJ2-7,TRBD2,CASSVTSGGGYEQYF,TGTGCCAGCAGCGTAACTAGCGGGGGCGGGTACGAGCAGTACTTC
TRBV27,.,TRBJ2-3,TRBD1,CASTPGQASTDTQYF,TGTGCCAGCACTCCCGGACAGGCTAGCACAGATACGCAGTATTTT
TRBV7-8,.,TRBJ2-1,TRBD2,CASSSGRPIAGGHNEQFF,TGTGCCAGCAGTTCCGGAAGGCCTATAGCGGGGGGGCACAATGAGCAGTTCTTC
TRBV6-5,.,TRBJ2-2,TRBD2,CASSPGLYTGELFF,TGTGCCAGCAGTCCGGGACTATACACCGGGGAGCTGTTTTTT
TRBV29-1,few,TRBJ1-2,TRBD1,CSVEVRGQAPGYTF,TGCAGCGTTGAAGTCCGGGGACAGGCTCCGGGCTACACCTTC
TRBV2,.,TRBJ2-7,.,CASRRQESSYEQYF,TGTGCCAGCAGACGACAGGAGAGCTCCTACGAGCAGTACTTC
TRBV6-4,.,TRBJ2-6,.,CASSDSTSSGANVLTF,TGTGCCAGCAGTGACTCGACTAGCTCTGGGGCCAACGTCCTGACTTTC
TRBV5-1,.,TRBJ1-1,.,CASSFSYNLNTEAFF,TGCGCCAGCAGCTTTTCGTACAACCTGAACACTGAAGCTTTCTTT
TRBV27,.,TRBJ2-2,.,CASSLSLGHKNTGELFF,TGTGCCAGCAGTTTATCTCTGGGACACAAGAACACCGGGGAGCTGTTTTTT
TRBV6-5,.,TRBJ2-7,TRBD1,CASSRKGTATYEQYF,TGTGCCAGCAGCAGAAAGGGGACAGCTACCTACGAGCAGTACTTC
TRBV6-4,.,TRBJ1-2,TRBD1,CASSVYPPGQYYGYTF,TGTGCCAGCAGTGTCTACCCTCCGGGACAGTACTATGGCTACACCTTC
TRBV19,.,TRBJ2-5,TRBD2,CASSQTSGLSPTQYF,TGTGCCAGTAGTCAGACTAGCGGTCTAAGTCCGACCCAGTACTTC
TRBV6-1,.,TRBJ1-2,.,CASSEQTGPYGYTF,TGTGCCAGCAGTGAACAAACAGGACCCTATGGCTACACCTTC
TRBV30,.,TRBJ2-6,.,CAEGLVGANVLTF,TGTGCGGAGGGGCTGGTTGGGGCCAACGTCCTGACTTTC
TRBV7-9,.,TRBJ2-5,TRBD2,CASSSRAGLQETQYF,TGTGCCAGCAGCTCCCGAGCGGGGCTCCAAGAGACCCAGTACTTC
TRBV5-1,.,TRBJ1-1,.,CASSLGTGPMNTEAFF,TGCGCCAGCAGCTTAGGGACTGGCCCCATGAACACTGAAGCTTTCTTT
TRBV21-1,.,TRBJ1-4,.,CASSSLLQGVREKLFF,TGTGCCAGCAGCTCTCTTCTACAGGGCGTTCGTGAAAAACTGTTTTTT
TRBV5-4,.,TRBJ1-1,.,CASSIDTAEAFF,TGTGCCAGCAGCATAGACACGGCTGAAGCTTTCTTT
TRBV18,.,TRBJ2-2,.,CASSPLGLANTGELFF,TGTGCCAGCTCCCCCTTGGGACTCGCGAACACCGGGGAGCTGTTTTTT
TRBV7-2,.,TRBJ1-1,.,CASSDTQGITEAFF,TGTGCCAGCAGCGATACTCAGGGGATCACTGAAGCTTTCTTT
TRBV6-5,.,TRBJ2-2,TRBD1,CASSLDRENTGELFF,TGTGCCAGCAGTCTTGACAGGGAGAACACCGGGGAGCTGTTTTTT
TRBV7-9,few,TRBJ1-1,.,CASSPTGNTEAFF,TGTGCCAGCAGCCCTACAGGGAACACTGAAGCTTTCTTT
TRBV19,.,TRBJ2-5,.,CASSIVQGQETQYF,TGTGCCAGTAGTATAGTACAGGGACAAGAGACCCAGTACTTC
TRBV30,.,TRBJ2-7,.,CAWSALWLASLDEQYF,TGTGCCTGGAGTGCGTTATGGCTAGCCTCTCTCGACGAGCAGTACTTC